Below are 20 T cell receptor beta chains sequenced from a single sample in a study of tumor-infiltrating lymphocytes in oesophageal squamous cell carcinoma. TCRdb reprocessed the PCR reads with MiXCR, giving one entry per CDR3 protein. The data show roughly 20,000 distinct CDR3 sequences, with more than 40% seen just once and 8% to 11% held by the top ten. Sequenced sample: normal esophageal tissue next to the tumor. Receptor source: a male donor with esophageal squamous cell carcinoma.

This rearrangement joins TRBV29-1 to TRBJ2-3, with 13 positions matching TRBD2. The last part of the DNA fits TRBJ2-1 better; the J call may be wrong. Germline CDR1 is SQVTM and CDR2 is ANQGSEA. The CDR3 has 13 residues. The CDR3 reads CSVLGLAGNEQFF. In nucleotides, the CDR3 is TGCAGCGTTTTGGGACTAGCGGGAAATGAGCAGTTCTTC.

This clonotype was observed a few times. The chain employs TRBV3-1 and TRBJ2-1; D remains unclear. There are 15 residues in the CDR3. Germline CDR1 LGHDT, CDR2 YNNKEL (reference sequence). Trimming took 2 bases from V and 0 from J, leaving 8 bases between them. As DNA, the CDR3 is TGTGCCAGCAGCCAACTACAGAGCTCCTACAATGAGCAGTTCTTC. Its translation: CASSQLQSSYNEQFF.

The chain joins TRBV10-3 to TRBJ2-3, with D perhaps matching TRBD1 or TRBD2 (5 bases each). The J call could be wrong; TRBJ2-5 is a better fit for the DNA end. The CDR3 runs 14 residues. From germline, CDR1 is ENHRY and CDR2 SYGVKD. Here the CDR3 reads CAIRGTGTEETQYF. As DNA, the CDR3 is TGTGCCATCAGGGGGACCGGGACGGAAGAGACCCAGTACTTC.

This clonotype has more than one count but fewer than ten. The chain recombines TRBV7-6 with TRBJ1-2; 8 bases are shared with TRBD1. The CDR3 sequence is 16 residues long. Trimming at V came to 1 base and at J to 1 base, leaving 5 bases not matched to a gene. CDR1 and CDR2 from the germline V gene are SGHVS and FNYEAQ. The CDR3 nucleotides read TGTGCCAGCAGCTTAGGGACAGGGACTTTTAACTATGGCTACACCTTC. Protein: CASSLGTGTFNYGYTF.

This clonotype was found a few times. V gene TRBV20-1 combines with J gene TRBJ2-2; TRBD2 matches 11 bases. Per the germline V gene, CDR1 is DFQATT and CDR2 is SNEGSKA (reference sequence). The CDR3 runs to 15 residues. V lost 3 bases and J lost 7; bases outside the gene matches: 7. The CDR3 DNA reads TGCAGTGCTAGGTTTAGCGGGAGGGCCAGCGGGGAGCTGTTTTTT. This encodes CSARFSGRASGELFF.

This clonotype was detected many times. V is TRBV7-9 and J is TRBJ2-3; D is unresolved. This CDR3 is built from 15 residues. Per germline, CDR1 SEHNR and CDR2 FQNEAQ (reference sequence). V was pared by 2 bases and J by 3 bases, with 12 bases between. The CDR3, as DNA: TGTGCCAGCAGCTTAATGGGTCCCAAGACAGATACGCAGTATTTT. Translating gives CASSLMGPKTDTQYF.

By share of the sample, this clonotype is medium-sized. Sequence at one end of the junction differs from germline and may be a read error. The gene calls are TRBV24-1 and TRBJ2-5; no clear D gene. Germline V lookup: CDR1 KGHDR, CDR2 SFDVKD. The length of the CDR3 is 13 residues. The CDR3 sequence: CATGESPQETQYF. Written as DNA, the CDR3 is TGTGCCACCGGTGAGTCTCCACAAGAGACCCAGTACTTC.

This clonotype was recorded many times. This is likely a read error, given that the CDR3 carries no conserved phenylalanine or tryptophan at its end. It is unclear where the CDR3 begins or ends on the DNA, so no DNA is shown, and the CDR3 is as TCRdb lists it. The CDR3 loop is CASNRSFG. The chain carries TRBV6-1 and TRBJ1-4. CDR1 and CDR2 (germline): MNHNS, SASEGT. Termini included, the CDR3 measures 8 amino acids.

V and J are TRBV7-2 and TRBJ1-4; D is unclear. Trimming left V 2 bases short and J 5 bases short, with 12 bases between. This CDR3 comprises 15 residues. Germline V gives CDR1 SGHTA, CDR2 FQGNSA. The CDR3 region has the DNA TGTGCCAGCAGCTTAAGTTGGACTGCCAATGAAAAACTGTTTTTT. It yields the protein CASSLSWTANEKLFF.

A remark on this clonotype: The junction departs from germline at one end; a sequencing error may be responsible. This CDR3 reads CASSLRGQSYNEQYF. In nucleotides, the CDR3 is TGTGCCAGTTCCCTCAGGGGGCAATCCTACAATGAGCAGTACTTT. The rearrangement links TRBV19 to TRBJ1-6, with 8 bases fitting TRBD1. CDR3 length equals 15 residues. Germline loops: CDR1 LNHDA, CDR2 SQIVND (reference sequence).

At least ten counts were recorded for this clonotype. V usage is TRBV12-3 or TRBV12-4 and J usage is TRBJ1-5, with D possibly TRBD1 on 6 matching bases. This CDR3 has 12 amino acids. V lost 7 bases and J 3 bases, leaving 7 bases between the germline ends. CDR3 bases: TGTGCCAGCACGGGGGCCAATCAGCCCCAGCATTTT. This gives the protein CASTGANQPQHF.

The V call is TRBV7-9, the J call TRBJ2-5, with 13 bases lining up with TRBD2. The CDR3 length is 16 residues. CDR1 SEHNR and CDR2 FQNEAQ come from the germline V gene (reference sequence). V shed 5 bases, J shed 3 bases, and the junction held 6 bases outside the gene matches. The CDR3 reads CASSLRTSGRKETQYF. The CDR3 nucleotides read TGTGCCAGCAGCCTCCGGACTAGCGGGAGAAAAGAGACCCAGTACTTC.

This clonotype was observed many times. The genes are TRBV6-1 and TRBJ1-2, with 9 bases matching TRBD1. J was trimmed by 8 bases and V by 6 bases; bases with no gene match: 7. CDR1 MNHNS and CDR2 SASEGT come from the germline V gene. This CDR3 has 13 amino acids. CDR3 loop: CASSRTGAGGYTF. CDR3 in DNA: TGTGCCAGCAGCAGGACAGGGGCCGGCGGCTACACCTTC.

This clonotype was observed at least ten times. A read error is possible here, since a much larger clone lies one base away. The V and J genes are TRBV7-9 and TRBJ2-1, with TRBD1 matching 8 bases. The tail of the sequence fits TRBJ2-7 better, so the J call may be wrong. Germline lookup yields CDR1 SEHNR and CDR2 FQNEAQ (reference sequence). The CDR3 is 15 residues long. CDR3 sequence reads: CASSTDRVSYNEQYF. DNA for the CDR3: TGTGCCAGCAGCACGGACAGGGTATCCTACAATGAGCAGTACTTC.

This clonotype is categorized as medium-sized. The chain combines TRBV12-3 or TRBV12-4 with TRBJ2-6; 9 bases line up with TRBD1. The CDR3 extends over 16 amino acids. V lost 3 bases, J lost 3 bases, and 3 bases stayed unmatched. CDR3 sequence: CASSFGTGYGANVLTF. The CDR3 nucleotides read TGTGCCAGCAGTTTCGGGACAGGGTATGGGGCCAACGTCCTGACTTTC.

In this sample, this clonotype turned up many times. The chain combines TRBV9 with TRBJ2-5, with 12 positions matching TRBD1. The CDR3 loop spans 15 amino acids. Germline trimming cut 3 bases from V and 5 bases from J; bases unmatched to any gene: 5. In germline, CDR1 is SGDLS, CDR2 YYNGEE. CDR3 bases: TGTGCCAGCAGCGGGGGACAGGGGGCCGGGGAGACCCAGTACTTC. Amino acids: CASSGGQGAGETQYF.

By share, this clonotype counts as medium-sized (0.01 to 0.1%). This chain joins TRBV7-9 and TRBJ2-2, with D possibly matching TRBD2 (6 bases). Trimming shortened V by 5 bases and J by 2 bases, and 9 bases separated the two germline ends. Germline CDR1 is SEHNR and CDR2 is FQNEAQ (reference sequence). The CDR3 covers 14 residues. The CDR3 nucleotides are TGTGCCAGCAGCCGGGACTTCAACACCGGGGAGCTGTTTTTT. This sequence encodes CASSRDFNTGELFF.

Turning to this clonotype: This is likely a read error, given that the CDR3 carries no conserved phenylalanine or tryptophan at its end. Because the CDR3's place on the DNA is in doubt, the DNA is left out and the CDR3 is given as listed by TCRdb. The genes are TRBV7-4 and TRBJ2-3; the table assigns TRBD1, which was not confirmed against the DNA. The CDR3 is 16 residues long, ends included. The germline V gene has CDR1 SGHVT and CDR2 SQSDAQ. The CDR3 protein is CASSQGGTGREQYFGP.

The chain carries TRBV6-2 or TRBV6-3 and TRBJ2-5; weak D call: TRBD2 (5 bases). Gene TRBJ2-7 matches the end of the DNA better, so the J call may be wrong. The CDR3 spans 13 residues. CDR1 and CDR2 (germline): MNHEY, SVGEGT. CDR3 sequence reads: CASNREFSYEQYF. As DNA, the CDR3 is TGTGCCAGCAATAGGGAGTTCTCCTACGAGCAGTACTTC.

By share of the sample, this clonotype is medium-sized (0.01 to 0.1%). The chain employs TRBV28 and TRBJ2-1; D is unresolved. This CDR3 is built from 14 residues. Between the trimmed V and J ends, which lost 7 bases and 8 bases, there was a span of 18 bases. Germline CDR1 reads MDHEN; CDR2 reads SYDVKM. In nucleotides, the CDR3 is TGTGCCAGCATCCCTGCATTTCCCAACCATGAGCAGTTCTTC. Translating it yields CASIPAFPNHEQFF. Combining the CDR3 with reference TRBV28 and TRBJ2-1 gives the whole variable domain DVKVTQSSRYLVKRTGEKVFLECVQDMDHENMFWYRQDPGLGLRLIYFSYDVKMKEKGDIPEGYSVSREKKERFSLILESASTNQTSMYLCASIPAFPNHEQFFGPGTRLTVL.